Following are 15 T cell receptor beta chains from one sample sequenced in a study of T-cell memory formation after mild COVID-19. TCRdb fed the 5' RACE reads into MiXCR, producing one record per CDR3 protein. The sample comprises some 300,000 distinct CDR3 sequences, around a fifth of which are singletons, and around a fifth rests with the top ten. Source material: PBMCs or a T cell subset sorted from them (not recorded which). The receptors were sampled from a young man who had mild COVID-19 (a few samples of this study predate the infection). Cell type and time point are not known.

V and J are TRBV10-3 and TRBJ2-7; 12 nucleotides line up with TRBD1. The CDR3 covers 15 residues. V lost 2 bases, J lost 4 bases, and 3 bases stayed unmatched. Germline CDR1 and CDR2: ENHRY and SYGVKD. The CDR3, as DNA: TGTGCCATCAGTGAGCCGGGACAGGGGGCTTACGAGCAGTACTTC. Its protein product is CAISEPGQGAYEQYF.

As to this clonotype: An end of the junction does not agree with germline; a read error may underlie this. J is TRBJ2-5 and V is TRBV20-1; the match to TRBD2 covers 11 bases. This CDR3 is 16 amino acids long. Germline V gene data show CDR1 as DFQATT and CDR2 as SNEGSKA (reference sequence). The DNA of the CDR3 is TGCAGTGCGAGAGCCGGGACTAGCGGTTTTCAAGAGACCCAGTACTTC. It translates to CSARAGTSGFQETQYF.

This clonotype was seen once. This chain links TRBV24-1 with TRBJ2-1; TRBD1 or TRBD2 may be the D gene (5 bases each). The CDR3 is 14 residues long. Germline values: CDR1 KGHDR, CDR2 SFDVKD. Trimming left V 6 bases short and J 6 bases short, with 14 bases between. The CDR3 is CATSRAWGSNEQFF. DNA of the CDR3: TGTGCCACCAGTAGGGCGTGGGGGAGCAATGAGCAGTTCTTC.

The chain employs TRBV9 and TRBJ1-3; a possible D gene is TRBD1 (5 bases). From germline, CDR1 is SGDLS and CDR2 YYNGEE. The CDR3 is 16 amino acids. The V end was cut by 2 bases, the J end by 4 bases, with 16 bases between. Here the CDR3 DNA reads TGTGCCAGCAGCGTCCCCAGGGAGGGCCTGGGAAACACCATATATTTT. Encoded protein: CASSVPREGLGNTIYF. The variable domain in full, with the rest retrieved from reference TRBV9 and TRBJ1-3, is DSGVTQTPKHLITATGQRVTLRCSPRSGDLSVYWYQQSLDQGLQFLIQYYNGEERAKGNILERFSAQQFPDLHSELNLSSLELGDSALYFCASSVPREGLGNTIYFGEGSWLTVV.

There are a few counts of this clonotype. CDR3 amino acids: CASNPGQGQNIQYF. Written as DNA, the CDR3 is TGTGCCAGCAATCCGGGACAGGGACAAAACATTCAGTACTTC. The chain has TRBV7-2 and TRBJ2-4, with 9 bases identical to TRBD1. The trim removed 7 bases at V and 5 bases at J, leaving 6 bases unmatched. This CDR3 has 14 amino acids. Germline V gene lookup returns CDR1 SGHTA and CDR2 FQGNSA. The whole variable domain, remainder taken from reference TRBV7-2 and TRBJ2-4, is GAGVSQSPSNKVTEKGKDVELRCDPISGHTALYWYRQSLGQGLEFLIYFQGNSAPDKSGLPSDRFSAERTGGSVSTLTIQRTQQEDSAVYLCASNPGQGQNIQYFGAGTRLSVL.

This clonotype was seen a few times. The chain is built from TRBV27 and TRBJ2-1; D might be TRBD1 or TRBD2, each matching 5 bases. V was clipped by 5 bases and J by 10 bases, with 18 bases between them. There are 14 residues in the CDR3. Germline CDR1 MNHEY, CDR2 SMNVEV (reference sequence). The CDR3 DNA reads as TGTGCCAGCAGTGGATGGGACCCGCGGACCGAGCAGTTCTTC. Amino acid sequence: CASSGWDPRTEQFF.

This clonotype was counted ten times or more. This chain uses TRBV4-1 with TRBJ2-5, with a weak D call TRBD1 (5 bases). V was clipped by 4 bases and J by 5 bases, with 11 bases between them. The CDR3 sequence is 13 residues long. The germline V gene has CDR1 MGHRA and CDR2 YSYEKL. CDR3 in DNA: TGCGCCAGCAGCCCCAGGGCGAGGGAGACCCAGTACTTC. Amino acids: CASSPRARETQYF.

This clonotype was counted a few times. The chain carries TRBV5-1 and TRBJ2-7; D is perhaps TRBD1 or TRBD2 (5 bases each). V gave up 1 base and J gave up 4 bases, with 21 bases separating them. Germline V lookup: CDR1 SGHRS, CDR2 YFSETQ. The CDR3 loop spans 17 amino acids. CDR3 sequence (DNA): TGCGCCAGCAGCTTGACTCGGGGCCGTCCCCTACTTTACGAGCAGTACTTC. Residues: CASSLTRGRPLLYEQYF.

CDR3 in amino acids: CRVGGGAGETQYF. The CDR3 nucleotides read TGCAGGGTTGGCGGGGGGGCAGGGGAGACCCAGTACTTC. V is TRBV20-1 and J is TRBJ2-5, with TRBD2 matching over 9 bases. This CDR3 spans 13 amino acids. Germline values: CDR1 DFQATT, CDR2 SNEGSKA (reference sequence).

The CDR3, as DNA: TGTGCCAGCGTAAAGGGGTTGGTGATTAATGAGCAGTTCTTC. Translating it yields CASVKGLVINEQFF. The chain combines TRBV2 with TRBJ2-1, with D possibly TRBD1 on 5 matching bases. V was trimmed by 8 bases and J by 7 bases, leaving 18 bases between them. CDR3 length: 14 amino acids. Germline assignment: CDR1 SNHLY and CDR2 FYNNEI.

In this sample, this clonotype turned up a few times. The chain couples TRBV12-3 or TRBV12-4 to TRBJ2-3; 11 bases fit TRBD2. The CDR3 sequence is 15 residues long. V was pared by 5 bases and J by 3 bases, with 4 bases of the junction left unmatched. The CDR3, as DNA: TGTGCCAGCAGTGGGGGGACTAGCGGAACAGATACGCAGTATTTT. Translated, it gives CASSGGTSGTDTQYF.

V gene TRBV5-1 combines with J gene TRBJ1-2; 8 bases fit TRBD1. CDR1 SGHRS and CDR2 YFSETQ come from the germline V gene. V lost 4 bases, J lost 0 bases, and 14 bases stayed unmatched. This CDR3 has 18 amino acids. The CDR3: CASSPTRTGLGPNYGYTF. The DNA for the CDR3 is TGCGCCAGCAGCCCAACCCGGACAGGGCTGGGGCCTAACTATGGCTACACCTTC.

This clonotype was observed a few times. The V call is TRBV29-1, the J call TRBJ1-5; no clear D. This CDR3 has 14 residues. Germline values: CDR1 SQVTM, CDR2 ANQGSEA. V shed 2 bases and J shed 1 base, with 9 bases lying between them. The CDR3 region is CSVERTASNQPQHF. CDR3 DNA sequence: TGCAGCGTTGAAAGAACCGCGAGCAATCAGCCCCAGCATTTT.

This clonotype was seen only a few times. This chain's CDR3 is CASSPPYRAGPENYGYTF. As DNA, the CDR3 is TGTGCCAGCTCACCACCGTACAGGGCTGGACCGGAGAACTATGGCTACACCTTC. The gene calls are TRBV18 and TRBJ1-2; weak D call: TRBD1 (6 bases). The CDR3 is 18 amino acids. Germline loops: CDR1 KGHSH, CDR2 LQKENI. V was clipped by 0 bases and J by 2 bases, with 19 bases between them.

V gene TRBV5-1 combines with J gene TRBJ1-4; no firm D call. Trimming cost V 0 bases and J 3 bases, with 12 bases left between them. The CDR3 covers 16 residues. The germline CDR1 and CDR2 sequences are SGHRS and YFSETQ. DNA of the CDR3: TGCGCCAGCAGCTTGGTTCCGGTTGACTCTAATGAAAAACTGTTTTTT. Residues: CASSLVPVDSNEKLFF.